These 24 T cell receptor beta chains originate from one sample sequenced in a study of blood T cell repertoires in COVID-19. TCRdb's copy holds only in-frame clones and misses some; the assay was immunoSEQ multiplex PCR. The sample holds under 500,000 clones, 75% to 90% seen once. The sequenced sample consisted of PBMCs or T cells enriched from blood (not recorded which). The source of these receptors is a man aged 25-45 years who had recovered from COVID-19.

This chain links TRBV4-2 with TRBJ2-3, with 7 bases lining up with TRBD2. CDR3 length: 15 residues. Germline V CDR1 and CDR2: LGHNA, YNFKEQ. V trimming: 0 bases; J trimming: 4 bases; junction bases outside the gene matches: 4. The CDR3 loop reads CASSQEAGRADTQYF. DNA of the CDR3: TGTGCCAGCAGCCAAGAAGCGGGAAGGGCAGATACGCAGTATTTT.

The V and J genes are TRBV6-5 and TRBJ1-1, with D perhaps TRBD1 (5 bases). The CDR3 runs 14 residues. From germline, CDR1 is MNHEY and CDR2 SVGAGI. Trimming cost V 10 bases and J 1 base, with 16 bases left between them. The CDR3 region has the DNA TGTGCCACGGGTGAGGCAGGGAAGAACACTGAAGCTTTCTTT. This encodes CATGEAGKNTEAFF.

The J gene is TRBJ1-2, the V gene TRBV7-9; 9 bases fit TRBD1. This CDR3 has 16 amino acids. Germline CDR1 and CDR2: SEHNR and FQNEAQ (reference sequence). Trimming at V came to 5 bases and at J to 6 bases, leaving 13 bases not matched to a gene. This CDR3 is CASSGPGTGWGDGYTF. The CDR3 DNA sequence: TGTGCCAGCAGCGGCCCCGGGACAGGGTGGGGAGATGGCTACACCTTC.

The chain couples TRBV28 to TRBJ2-1, with 10 bases fitting TRBD2. Germline V gene data show CDR1 as MDHEN and CDR2 as SYDVKM. CDR3 length equals 14 residues. Trimming at V came to 11 bases and at J to 10 bases, leaving 14 bases not matched to a gene. CDR3 sequence: CAFKGAGGPGEQFF. The CDR3 nucleotides read TGTGCCTTCAAAGGAGCGGGAGGGCCAGGGGAGCAGTTCTTC.

The V and J genes are TRBV27 and TRBJ1-2; 8 bases are shared with TRBD1. CDR3 size: 12 residues. From germline, CDR1 is MNHEY and CDR2 SMNVEV (reference sequence). With V trimmed by 8 bases and J by 8 bases, 7 bases remained unmatched. The CDR3 DNA reads TGTGCCAGCGGACAGGGAGGTTGGGGCTACACCTTC. It is translated as CASGQGGWGYTF.

This clone came up a few times. J is TRBJ2-1 and V is TRBV2; maybe TRBD2 (5 bases). Germline CDR1 reads SNHLY; CDR2 reads FYNNEI. Trimming shortened V by 6 bases and J by 2 bases, and 14 bases separated the two germline ends. The CDR3 is made up of 15 amino acids. CDR3 residues: CASSQLDPPYNEQFF. In nucleotides, the CDR3 is TGTGCCAGCAGCCAACTAGACCCCCCCTACAATGAGCAGTTCTTC.

The rearrangement joins TRBV6-4 to TRBJ2-1; 10 positions agree with TRBD2. Trimming cost V 2 bases and J 7 bases; bases outside gene matches: 14. Germline V gene data show CDR1 as MRHNA and CDR2 as SNTAGT. This CDR3 region has 18 residues. The CDR3 bases are TGTGCCAGCAGTGACATCCCAATGCTAGCGGGAGTGTTTAATGAGCAGTTCTTC. Protein sequence: CASSDIPMLAGVFNEQFF.

This clone appeared a few times. The same CDR3 arises from other DNA sequences in this sample as well. The CDR3 DNA reads as TGTGCCAGCAGCTTTGGGGGCGCCACTGAAGCTTTCTTT. This sequence encodes CASSFGGATEAFF. The chain carries TRBV12-3 or TRBV12-4 and TRBJ1-1, with D tentatively TRBD1 (6 bases). The CDR3 length is 13 residues. Trimming stripped 6 bases from V and 4 bases from J, with 12 bases between.

J is TRBJ1-1 and V is TRBV10-1; the match to TRBD1 covers 12 bases. The CDR3 covers 13 residues. Germline CDR1 is WNHNN and CDR2 is SYGVQD (reference sequence). Trimming took 8 bases from V and 5 from J; bases not matched to a gene: 3. The DNA for the CDR3 is TGCGCCAGCGGGGACAGGGGGCTAACTGAAGCTTTCTTT. Protein product: CASGDRGLTEAFF.

This clone was counted only a few times. This rearrangement joins TRBV6-5 to TRBJ2-4, with D possibly TRBD1 on 7 matching bases. In germline, CDR1 is MNHEY, CDR2 SVGAGI. V lost 8 bases to trimming and J lost 1 base, with 15 bases between them. This CDR3 has 15 residues. The CDR3 spells CASGPTGRAKNIQYF. CDR3 coding DNA: TGTGCCAGCGGCCCGACAGGGAGGGCCAAAAACATTCAGTACTTC.

The V and J genes are TRBV3-1 (or the pseudogene TRBV3-2) and TRBJ1-2; 7 bases fit TRBD1. This CDR3 comprises 13 residues. V gave up 1 base and J gave up 10 bases; unmatched junction bases: 6. Per the germline V gene, CDR1 is LGHDT and CDR2 is YNNKEL (reference sequence). The CDR3 is CASSQARGLVYTF. CDR3 in DNA: TGTGCCAGCAGCCAAGCGAGGGGGCTCGTCTACACCTTC.

The V and J genes are TRBV4-1 and TRBJ1-5; 10 nucleotides align to TRBD1. CDR1 is MGHRA, CDR2 YSYEKL, per germline. This CDR3 spans 14 amino acids. V shed 4 bases and J 12 bases; nucleotides not matched to a gene: 9. CDR3 sequence (DNA): TGCGCCAGCAGCCCCGGGACAGGGGATCAGGACCAGCATTTT. This encodes CASSPGTGDQDQHF.

The chain links TRBV7-2 to TRBJ1-3; D is possibly TRBD1 (6 bases). There are 16 residues in the CDR3. CDR1 and CDR2 (germline): SGHTA, FQGNSA. V was pared by 3 bases and J by 3 bases, with 15 bases between. CDR3 loop: CASSFTGPPGGNTIYF. CDR3 coding DNA: TGTGCCAGCAGCTTTACAGGGCCCCCGGGTGGAAACACCATATATTTT.

Remarks on this clone: The same CDR3 arises from other DNA sequences in this sample as well. The chain is built from TRBV29-1 and TRBJ2-7, with D perhaps matching TRBD1 (5 bases). The CDR3 is 12 residues long. V dropped 4 bases and J dropped 0 bases, with 7 bases sitting between them. CDR1 is SQVTM, CDR2 ANQGSEA, per germline. CDR3 protein: CSVGGGSYEQYF. DNA of the CDR3: TGCAGCGTTGGGGGCGGCTCCTACGAGCAGTACTTC.

On this clone: Other DNA sequences in the sample encode the same CDR3. The gene calls are TRBV3-1 (or the pseudogene TRBV3-2) and TRBJ2-3, with D perhaps matching TRBD2 (6 bases). The ends were cut back, 1 base at V and 0 bases at J, with 8 bases in the middle. Germline V gives CDR1 LGHDT, CDR2 YNNKEL (reference sequence). This CDR3 is built from 15 residues. DNA for the CDR3: TGTGCCAGCAGCCAAGGTGGGACTAGCACAGATACGCAGTATTTT. It yields the protein CASSQGGTSTDTQYF.

This clone has only a few counts. The genes are TRBV2 and TRBJ2-7, with a tentative D call TRBD1 (6 bases). The CDR3 has 14 residues. CDR1 and CDR2 (germline): SNHLY, FYNNEI. Trimming removed 4 bases at V and 6 bases at J, with 16 bases between. As DNA, the CDR3 is TGTGCCAGCAGTGCTACAGCTCCAGGGGTCGAGCAGTACTTC. Protein: CASSATAPGVEQYF.

This chain connects TRBV5-1 to TRBJ1-1, with D possibly TRBD1 on 6 matching bases. V shed 6 bases and J shed 1 base, with 13 bases lying between them. The germline V gene encodes CDR1 SGHRS and CDR2 YFSETQ. CDR3 length: 14 residues. CDR3 bases: TGCGCCAGCAACCCGGGACAAGGGAACACTGAAGCTTTCTTT. This sequence encodes CASNPGQGNTEAFF.

V gene TRBV7-9 combines with J gene TRBJ1-5; D perhaps matches TRBD1 (6 bases). From germline, CDR1 is SEHNR and CDR2 FQNEAQ (reference sequence). V was trimmed by 1 base and J by 7 bases, leaving 8 bases between them. This CDR3 contains 13 residues. CDR3 loop: CASSLGTEQPQHF. For the CDR3, the DNA is TGTGCCAGCAGCTTAGGGACAGAACAGCCCCAGCATTTT. The full variable domain, completed using reference TRBV7-9 and TRBJ1-5, is DTGVSQNPRHKITKRGQNVTFRCDPISEHNRLYWYRQTLGQGPEFLTYFQNEAQLEKSRLLSDRFSAERPKGSFSTLEIQRTEQGDSAMYLCASSLGTEQPQHFGDGTRLSIL.

V usage is TRBV18 and J usage is TRBJ2-5, with D possibly being TRBD2 (5 bases). The CDR3 is 13 residues long. Trimming took 6 bases from V and 5 from J, leaving 13 bases between them. The germline CDR1 and CDR2 sequences are KGHSH and LQKENI. CDR3 loop: CASSRALSETQYF. The CDR3 region has the DNA TGTGCCAGCTCGAGGGCCTTGAGCGAGACCCAGTACTTC.

The chain joins TRBV9 to TRBJ2-7; 9 bases line up with TRBD1. This CDR3 spans 14 amino acids. Per germline, CDR1 SGDLS and CDR2 YYNGEE. Losses at the gene ends were 2 bases for V and 2 bases for J; bases not matched to a gene: 2. The CDR3 DNA follows: TGTGCCAGCAGCGTTGGGACAGGGCCCTACGAGCAGTACTTC. This translates into CASSVGTGPYEQYF.

The chain is built from TRBV27 and TRBJ1-2; TRBD1 agrees at 9 bases. The germline CDR1 and CDR2 sequences are MNHEY and SMNVEV (reference sequence). V was pared by 9 bases and J by 6 bases, with 11 bases of the junction left unmatched. The CDR3 spans 14 residues. The CDR3 reads CASQAGTGYDGYTF. CDR3 coding DNA: TGTGCCAGTCAAGCCGGGACAGGGTATGATGGCTACACCTTC.

The chain is built from TRBV4-1 and TRBJ1-6; the D gene is possibly TRBD1 (6 bases). This CDR3 has 16 residues. The germline CDR1 and CDR2 sequences are MGHRA and YSYEKL. With 2 bases removed from V and 7 bases from J, the gap between germline ends came to 15 bases. CDR3 sequence: CASSQLTGTKNSPLHF. The CDR3 DNA reads TGCGCCAGCAGCCAATTAACCGGGACAAAGAATTCACCCCTCCACTTT.

The J gene is TRBJ2-7, the V gene TRBV5-8; D is perhaps TRBD2 (6 bases). CDR1 is SGHTS, CDR2 YDEGEE, per germline. CDR3 length: 14 residues. V lost 2 bases to trimming and J lost 4 bases, with 13 bases between them. The CDR3 spells CASSFDGGSYEQYF. The CDR3 nucleotides are TGTGCCAGCAGCTTTGATGGAGGGTCGTACGAGCAGTACTTC.

The rearrangement uses TRBV7-9 and TRBJ1-5; D is unresolved. Germline V lookup: CDR1 SEHNR, CDR2 FQNEAQ (reference sequence). V lost 4 bases and J 0 bases, leaving 13 bases between the germline ends. CDR3 length equals 16 residues. This CDR3 reads CASSSTTGNSNQPQHF. In nucleotides, the CDR3 is TGTGCCAGCAGCTCCACGACGGGTAATAGCAATCAGCCCCAGCATTTT.